This T cell receptor (beta chain) was documented in a study of blood T cell repertoires in COVID-19. The CDR3 contains 14 residues. The data were produced by immunoSEQ multiplex PCR, yet TCRdb's version contains in-frame clones alone and is incomplete. The sample has approximately 210,000 clones, 85% to 90% seen once. The TCR originated in a human donor in a cohort sampled during active COVID-19. The sequencing sample was made of peripheral blood. The chain couples TRBV21-1 to TRBJ2-7; the table's D gene call, TRBD2, was not cross checked with the DNA. TRBV21-1 corresponds to a pseudogene. CDR3 nucleotides: TGTGCCAGCAGCCGTACTAGCGGGGAGATCGAGCAGTACTTC. Translation: CASSRTSGEIEQYF.